The clone carrying this TCR beta chain was recorded many times. Its antigen is still unknown. This CDR3 has 13 amino acids. Germline V gives CDR1 SGHNT, CDR2 YENEEA. V gave up 3 bases and J gave up 3 bases, with 8 bases separating them. Time point defined: patch test 3, about 24 weeks after DPC sensitization. Treatment here: therapeutic diphenylcyclopropenone sensitization with weekly scalp DPC. Sequencing started from total RNA isolated from unfractionated whole blood. This entry is derived from a study of human T cells and chemical hapten exposure. Whole-study context: An area of 2 cm by 2 cm on upper inner arm skin received 2% DPC for sensitization.

TCRdb fed the RACE reads into MiXCR, producing one record per CDR3 protein. Of approximately 41,000 distinct CDR3 sequences listed, 9.5% are singletons. Study-wide findings and caveats: A positive correlation with patch test score was shown by PT1 expanded TCR counts.

The sequence was obtained from a man aged 45-65 years with alopecia areata. Some clones in this sample may be carry-over from other donors' samples. The gene calls are TRBV11-3 and TRBJ2-5; D not resolved. Source: whole blood, taken in connection with sensitization to the hapten diphenylcyclopropenone (DPC). The CDR3 spells CASSFLAEETQYF. DNA of the CDR3: TGTGCCAGCAGCTTTCTGGCAGAAGAGACCCAGTACTTC.